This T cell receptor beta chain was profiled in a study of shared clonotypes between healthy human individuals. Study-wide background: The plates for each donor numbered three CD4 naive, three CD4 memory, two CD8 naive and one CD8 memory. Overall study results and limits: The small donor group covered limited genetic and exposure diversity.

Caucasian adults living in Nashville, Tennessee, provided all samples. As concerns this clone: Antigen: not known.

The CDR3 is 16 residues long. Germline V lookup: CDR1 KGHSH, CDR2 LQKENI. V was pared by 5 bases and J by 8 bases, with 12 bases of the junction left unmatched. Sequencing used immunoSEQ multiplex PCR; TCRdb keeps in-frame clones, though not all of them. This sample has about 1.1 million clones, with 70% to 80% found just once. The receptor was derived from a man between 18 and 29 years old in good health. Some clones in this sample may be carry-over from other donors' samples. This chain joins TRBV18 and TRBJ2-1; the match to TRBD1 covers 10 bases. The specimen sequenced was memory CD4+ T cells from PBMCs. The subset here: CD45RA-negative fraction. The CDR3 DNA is TGTGCCAGCTCATCAACGACAGGGGGCGCGGTCTATGAGCAGTTCTTC. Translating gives CASSSTTGGAVYEQFF.